This TCR beta chain appears in the sequencing data of a study of blood T cell repertoires in COVID-19. Study information: Samples of COVID-19 (acute and convalescent) were obtained from the United States, Italy and Spain.

In its sample, this clone was seen once. Per the original methods: The assay estimated nucleated cells by amplifying reference gene primers. Here immunoSEQ multiplex PCR was the method, and the copy in TCRdb shows in-frame clones only, minus some. Clone size and V and J calls were adopted from that table, with D and trimming inferred from the DNA. This sample has about 140,000 clones, with over 70% found just once. Germline CDR1 reads MDHEN; CDR2 reads SYDVKM. V lost 4 bases and J 2 bases, leaving 14 bases between the germline ends. There are 15 residues in the CDR3. Sequencing was done on a sample of peripheral blood. The chain employs TRBV28 and TRBJ1-2; D is uncertain. This TCR derives from a man aged 50-59 years with active or convalescent COVID-19. The CDR3 spells CASSWLETWNYGYTF. DNA for the CDR3: TGTGCCAGCAGTTGGCTTGAGACTTGGAACTATGGCTACACCTTC.